This T cell receptor (beta chain) was obtained from a study of control samples from healthy donors and cancer patients. Germline V gene lookup returns CDR1 LNHDA and CDR2 SQIVND (reference sequence). The trim removed 4 bases at V and 1 base at J, leaving 8 bases unmatched. CDR3 size: 18 residues. TCRdb's copy holds only in-frame clones and misses some; the assay was immunoSEQ multiplex PCR. In the table there are approximately 69,000 clones, roughly nine tenths of which are singletons. This sequence joins TRBV19 and TRBJ2-4; 12 bases are shared with TRBD2. This TCR was recovered from a man between 60 and 70 years old with colorectal cancer. Sequences were obtained from PBMCs. The CDR3 sequence: CASSTGLAGSLAKNIQYF. The CDR3 bases are TGTGCCAGTAGTACCGGACTAGCGGGGTCCCTGGCCAAAAACATTCAGTACTTC.